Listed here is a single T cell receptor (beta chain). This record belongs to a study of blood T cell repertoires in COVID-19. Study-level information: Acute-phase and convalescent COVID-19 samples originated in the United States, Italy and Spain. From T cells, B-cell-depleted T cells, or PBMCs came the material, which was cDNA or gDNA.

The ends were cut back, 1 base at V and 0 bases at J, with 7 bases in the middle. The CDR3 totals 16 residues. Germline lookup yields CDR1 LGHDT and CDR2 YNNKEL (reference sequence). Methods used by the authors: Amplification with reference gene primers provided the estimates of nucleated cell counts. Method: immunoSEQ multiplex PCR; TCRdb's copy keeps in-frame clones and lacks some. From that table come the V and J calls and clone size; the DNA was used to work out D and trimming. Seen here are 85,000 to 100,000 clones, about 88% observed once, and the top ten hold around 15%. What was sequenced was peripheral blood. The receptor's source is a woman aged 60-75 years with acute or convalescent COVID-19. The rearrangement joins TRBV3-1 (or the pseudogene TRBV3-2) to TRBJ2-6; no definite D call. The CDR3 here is CASSQGSSSGANVLTF. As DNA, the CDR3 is TGTGCCAGCAGCCAAGGCAGTTCCTCTGGGGCCAACGTCCTGACTTTC.